The 24 T cell receptor beta chains below all came from one sample that was sequenced in a study of blood T cell repertoires in COVID-19. The repertoire was sequenced with immunoSEQ multiplex PCR; TCRdb's copy has only in-frame clones and lacks some. This table holds 300,000 to 350,000 clones, about 90% found once. Source material: PBMCs or T cells enriched from blood (not recorded which). The receptor source for this set is a woman younger than 35 with acute COVID-19.

This rearrangement joins TRBV27 to TRBJ2-1; D not resolved. The germline V gene has CDR1 MNHEY and CDR2 SMNVEV (reference sequence). Trimming removed 6 bases from V and 4 bases from J, with 16 bases in between. This CDR3 is 15 amino acids long. CDR3 bases: TGTGCCAGCAGAAGGAGAGCCGAGACTTACAATGAGCAGTTCTTC. This sequence encodes CASRRRAETYNEQFF.

This rearrangement joins TRBV5-1 to TRBJ1-2; no reliable D call. Germline-derived CDR1 and CDR2 are SGHRS and YFSETQ. The CDR3 has 14 residues. V was trimmed by 0 bases and J by 2 bases, leaving 8 bases between them. CDR3 residues: CASSLENLNYGYTF. CDR3 in DNA: TGCGCCAGCAGCTTGGAAAACTTGAACTATGGCTACACCTTC.

The chain uses TRBV3-1 (or the pseudogene TRBV3-2) and TRBJ2-7; 9 bases map to TRBD2. Trimming at V came to 0 bases and at J to 1 base, leaving 4 bases not matched to a gene. CDR1 is LGHDT and CDR2 is YNNKEL in the germline V gene (reference sequence). The CDR3 is 16 residues long. CDR3 loop: CASSQDSGRASYEQYF. The CDR3 nucleotides read TGTGCCAGCAGCCAAGATAGCGGGAGAGCGTCCTACGAGCAGTACTTC.

The rearrangement joins TRBV4-1 to TRBJ1-5; a possible D gene is TRBD1 (5 bases). Germline V lookup: CDR1 MGHRA, CDR2 YSYEKL. The CDR3 loop spans 15 amino acids. Trimming stripped 0 bases from V and 8 bases from J, with 14 bases between. CDR3 bases: TGCGCCAGCAGCCAAGATGATCGGGGGACTGAGCCCCAGCATTTT. Translating gives CASSQDDRGTEPQHF.

V gene TRBV4-2 combines with J gene TRBJ2-1, with TRBD2 matching over 11 bases. The CDR3 is 14 amino acids. Germline V gene data show CDR1 as LGHNA and CDR2 as YNFKEQ. The V and J ends lost 4 bases and 7 bases, in that order; junction bases with no gene match: 3. CDR3 sequence: CASSRTSGSNEQFF. The CDR3 DNA reads as TGTGCCAGCAGCCGTACTAGCGGGAGTAATGAGCAGTTCTTC.

The J gene is TRBJ2-7, the V gene TRBV11-2; 9 bases agree with TRBD1. The CDR3 sequence is 14 residues long. V dropped 0 bases and J dropped 3; count of bases not matched to a gene: 0. Germline CDR1 reads SGHAT; CDR2 reads FQNNGV. The CDR3 bases are TGTGCCAGCAGCTTAGAGACAGGGGGCTACGAGCAGTACTTC. Translation: CASSLETGGYEQYF. Full variable domain (rest looked up from reference TRBV11-2 and TRBJ2-7): EAGVAQSPRYKIIEKRQSVAFWCNPISGHATLYWYQQILGQGPKLLIQFQNNGVVDDSQLPKDRFSAERLKGVDSTLKIQPAKLEDSAVYLCASSLETGGYEQYFGPGTRLTVT.

The chain has TRBV28 and TRBJ2-1; D is perhaps TRBD1 (6 bases). The germline V gene has CDR1 MDHEN and CDR2 SYDVKM. The CDR3 is made up of 15 amino acids. V was clipped by 4 bases and J by 7 bases, with 17 bases between them. The CDR3 region is CASSSPGHGMNEQFF. The DNA for the CDR3 is TGTGCCAGCAGTTCTCCGGGACACGGGATGAATGAGCAGTTCTTC. The whole variable domain, remainder taken from reference TRBV28 and TRBJ2-1, is DVKVTQSSRYLVKRTGEKVFLECVQDMDHENMFWYRQDPGLGLRLIYFSYDVKMKEKGDIPEGYSVSREKKERFSLILESASTNQTSMYLCASSSPGHGMNEQFFGPGTRLTVL.

This chain joins TRBV15 and TRBJ2-7, with TRBD2 matching over 12 bases. This CDR3 spans 16 amino acids. Trimming at V came to 3 bases and at J to 6 bases, leaving 9 bases not matched to a gene. In germline, CDR1 is LNHNV, CDR2 YYDKDF (reference sequence). The CDR3 here is CATSSPLRLAGAEQYF. The CDR3 nucleotides read TGTGCCACCAGCAGCCCTCTGAGACTAGCGGGAGCCGAGCAGTACTTC.

The chain is built from TRBV5-1 and TRBJ2-5; D may be TRBD2 (6 bases). The V gene lost 3 bases and the J gene lost 5 bases, with 20 bases spanning the gap. The germline CDR1 and CDR2 sequences are SGHRS and YFSETQ. This CDR3 spans 16 amino acids. The DNA for the CDR3 is TGCGCCAGCAGCTACGGCGGGACCGGACTCGGGGAGACCCAGTACTTC. Amino acids: CASSYGGTGLGETQYF.

This clone appeared a single time. V gene TRBV28 combines with J gene TRBJ1-2; 7 bases line up with TRBD1. V shed 4 bases, J shed 5 bases, and the junction held 4 bases outside the gene matches. CDR1 and CDR2 from the germline V gene are MDHEN and SYDVKM. This CDR3 region has 13 residues. The CDR3 DNA is TGTGCCAGCAGTTATGACAGGGCTTATGGCTACACCTTC. It translates to CASSYDRAYGYTF.

This chain links TRBV5-1 with TRBJ1-1; D is undetermined. The germline V gene has CDR1 SGHRS and CDR2 YFSETQ. This CDR3 region has 12 residues. The V gene lost 5 bases and the J gene lost 8 bases, with 13 bases spanning the gap. The CDR3: CASSSFGREAFF. Written as DNA, the CDR3 is TGCGCCAGCAGTTCCTTCGGGAGAGAAGCTTTCTTT.

As DNA, the CDR3 is TGTGCCAGCTCACCAGTGGGACAGGGGAGTGCAACTAATGAAAAACTGTTTTTT. Its translation: CASSPVGQGSATNEKLFF. The genes are TRBV18 and TRBJ1-4, with 10 bases identical to TRBD1. The CDR3 covers 18 residues. J gave up 0 bases and V 2 bases, and 6 bases lay outside the gene matches. CDR1 KGHSH and CDR2 LQKENI come from the germline V gene.

This chain connects TRBV7-9 to TRBJ1-4; 7 nucleotides align to TRBD1. The trim removed 4 bases at V and 0 bases at J, leaving 5 bases unmatched. Germline V CDR1 and CDR2: SEHNR, FQNEAQ (reference sequence). The CDR3 contains 16 residues. CDR3 nucleotides: TGTGCCAGCAGCTCTACAGACAGGGCAACTAATGAAAAACTGTTTTTT. It translates to CASSSTDRATNEKLFF.

This chain connects TRBV21-1 to TRBJ1-2; the D segment call TRBD1 is taken from the table without a DNA check. TRBV21-1 is reported as a pseudogene. The CDR3 length is 15 residues. DNA for the CDR3: TGTGCCAGCAGCACACCGGGACACCGGAAGGAGGGCTACACCTTC. Protein sequence: CASSTPGHRKEGYTF.

The genes are TRBV2 and TRBJ2-3; D gene uncertain. Trimming took 5 bases from V and 3 from J, leaving 6 bases between them. The CDR3 runs 12 residues. CDR1 and CDR2 (germline): SNHLY, FYNNEI. The CDR3 sequence is CASSIGTDTQYF. Written as DNA, the CDR3 is TGTGCCAGCAGTATCGGGACAGATACGCAGTATTTT.

J is TRBJ1-5 and V is TRBV28; D is perhaps TRBD1 (5 bases). The CDR3 is 17 amino acids. Trimming stripped 5 bases from V and 6 bases from J, with 23 bases between. Per the germline V gene, CDR1 is MDHEN and CDR2 is SYDVKM. The CDR3 loop reads CASSGEPPGVLGQPQHF. The CDR3 DNA reads TGTGCCAGCAGTGGGGAACCGCCGGGGGTGCTCGGTCAGCCCCAGCATTTT.

V gene TRBV11-3 combines with J gene TRBJ2-7; 7 nucleotides agree with TRBD2. This CDR3 comprises 14 residues. J lost 1 base, V lost 0 bases, and 0 bases had no gene match. Per the germline V gene, CDR1 is SGHNT and CDR2 is YENEEA. The chain's CDR3 is CASSLERGSYEQYF. The CDR3 DNA is TGTGCCAGCAGCTTAGAGCGGGGGTCCTACGAGCAGTACTTC.

A note on this clone: This specimen includes other DNA sequences encoding the same CDR3. The genes are TRBV28 and TRBJ1-1; tentatively, D is TRBD1 (5 bases). V shed 3 bases and J shed 4 bases, with 9 bases lying between them. The V gene's germline CDR1 is MDHEN and CDR2 SYDVKM. This CDR3 comprises 13 residues. The CDR3 nucleotides read TGTGCCAGCAGTTTCGGGGGAGGCACTGAAGCTTTCTTT. It is translated as CASSFGGGTEAFF.

This CDR3 is CASNQDRHGGYTF. The CDR3 coding sequence is TGTGCCAGCAACCAGGACAGGCACGGAGGCTACACCTTC. The chain joins TRBV6-5 to TRBJ1-2; 7 bases are a match to TRBD1. The germline CDR1 and CDR2 sequences are MNHEY and SVGAGI. Trimming cost V 7 bases and J 8 bases; bases outside gene matches: 10. This CDR3 comprises 13 residues.

The V and J genes are TRBV7-9 and TRBJ1-1; 9 nucleotides line up with TRBD1. The CDR3 length is 14 residues. The trim removed 7 bases at V and 2 bases at J, leaving 5 bases unmatched. CDR1 is SEHNR and CDR2 is FQNEAQ in the germline V gene (reference sequence). The CDR3 loop is CASTQTGGNTEAFF. CDR3 DNA sequence: TGTGCCAGCACCCAAACAGGGGGCAACACTGAAGCTTTCTTT. Full variable domain (missing parts from reference TRBV7-9 and TRBJ1-1): DTGVSQNPRHKITKRGQNVTFRCDPISEHNRLYWYRQTLGQGPEFLTYFQNEAQLEKSRLLSDRFSAERPKGSFSTLEIQRTEQGDSAMYLCASTQTGGNTEAFFGQGTRLTVV.

The chain links TRBV28 to TRBJ2-1; 8 bases line up with TRBD2. This CDR3 is 14 amino acids long. The germline gives CDR1 MDHEN, CDR2 SYDVKM. Trimming at V came to 6 bases and at J to 6 bases, leaving 7 bases not matched to a gene. CDR3 loop: CASSPGLAGNEQFF. The CDR3 DNA reads TGTGCCAGCAGCCCCGGACTAGCTGGCAATGAGCAGTTCTTC.

V is TRBV28 and J is TRBJ1-2, with TRBD1 matching 9 bases. CDR3 length equals 14 residues. Germline CDR1 and CDR2: MDHEN and SYDVKM. With 4 bases clipped from V and 4 bases from J, the junction kept 4 bases outside the gene matches. The chain's CDR3 is CASSSGTGTYGYTF. The CDR3 DNA sequence: TGTGCCAGCAGTTCCGGGACAGGGACCTATGGCTACACCTTC.

V gene TRBV27 combines with J gene TRBJ2-5; possible D gene TRBD2, 7 bases. The CDR3 sequence is 15 residues long. V shed 6 bases and J shed 5 bases, with 19 bases lying between them. Germline loops: CDR1 MNHEY, CDR2 SMNVEV (reference sequence). The CDR3 loop reads CASRSEGGAWETQYF. DNA of the CDR3: TGTGCCAGCAGATCCGAAGGGGGGGCTTGGGAGACCCAGTACTTC.

The chain couples TRBV6-5 to TRBJ2-7; D unresolved. CDR1 is MNHEY and CDR2 is SVGAGI in the germline V gene. CDR3 size: 13 residues. Trimming stripped 3 bases from V and 5 bases from J, with 11 bases between. Written as DNA, the CDR3 is TGTGCCAGCAGTTATCGACCTCGGGACGAGCAGTACTTC. Translation: CASSYRPRDEQYF.